Listed here are 28 T cell receptor beta chains from one sample, sequenced in a study of OX40 agonist ivuxolimab in advanced cancers. Method: immunoSEQ multiplex PCR; TCRdb's copy keeps in-frame clones and lacks some. This table holds 30,000 to 45,000 clones, more than 75% found once. The sequenced sample was CD4+ or CD8+ T cells sorted from blood, obtained in a trial of the OX40 agonist ivuxolimab. The receptors derive from an adult with an advanced solid tumor such as melanoma, head and neck, liver or kidney cancer.

This chain joins TRBV25-1 and TRBJ1-1; a weak D match, TRBD1 (6 bases). CDR1 and CDR2 (germline): MGHDK, SYGVNS. V lost 8 bases and J lost 2, with 18 bases in between. The CDR3 consists of 15 residues. This CDR3 reads CASPPQRQDNTEAFF. The CDR3, as DNA: TGTGCCAGCCCCCCCCAACGACAGGACAACACTGAAGCTTTCTTT.

V usage is TRBV28 and J usage is TRBJ2-3, with TRBD1 identical over 7 bases. The J segment lost 8 bases and the V segment lost 6 bases, leaving 17 bases of the junction unmatched. This CDR3 contains 16 residues. Germline V lookup: CDR1 MDHEN, CDR2 SYDVKM. The CDR3 is CASSFSPGQTEATQYF. The DNA for the CDR3 is TGTGCCAGCAGCTTTTCCCCGGGACAGACAGAGGCTACGCAGTATTTT.

This chain connects TRBV27 to TRBJ2-1; D is ambiguous. Germline V CDR1 and CDR2: MNHEY, SMNVEV (reference sequence). Deletions cut 5 bases from V and 3 bases from J, with 8 bases between. The CDR3 is 13 amino acids. The CDR3 DNA sequence: TGTGCCAGCAGTCCCCAACACTACAATGAGCAGTTCTTC. It specifies CASSPQHYNEQFF.

The table lists this clone with a count of one. The V and J genes are TRBV7-3 and TRBJ1-3; D possibly corresponds to TRBD1 (5 bases). The germline V gene encodes CDR1 SGHTA and CDR2 FQGTGA. This CDR3 region has 15 residues. The V gene lost 5 bases and the J gene lost 0 bases, with 11 bases spanning the gap. Written as DNA, the CDR3 is TGTGCCAGCAGCGTTACGGGGGACTCTGGAAACACCATATATTTT. Residues: CASSVTGDSGNTIYF.

This chain connects TRBV6-5 to TRBJ1-1; no clear D. From germline, CDR1 is MNHEY and CDR2 SVGAGI. The CDR3 covers 12 residues. Deletions cut 10 bases from V and 11 bases from J, with 20 bases between. The CDR3 loop is CATSPPGAGAFF. The CDR3 bases are TGTGCCACCTCACCTCCCGGAGCTGGTGCTTTCTTT.

This sequence joins TRBV7-9 and TRBJ2-1; maybe TRBD2 (6 bases). The CDR3 runs to 14 residues. Trimming took 5 bases from V and 3 from J, leaving 11 bases between them. Germline CDR1 SEHNR, CDR2 FQNEAQ (reference sequence). Written as DNA, the CDR3 is TGTGCCAGCAGCCAAACGGGGGTCTACAATGAGCAGTTCTTC. This gives the protein CASSQTGVYNEQFF. The full variable domain, with the rest looked up from reference TRBV7-9 and TRBJ2-1, is DTGVSQNPRHKITKRGQNVTFRCDPISEHNRLYWYRQTLGQGPEFLTYFQNEAQLEKSRLLSDRFSAERPKGSFSTLEIQRTEQGDSAMYLCASSQTGVYNEQFFGPGTRLTVL.

CDR3 nucleotide sequence: TGTGCCAGCAGTGAGATGAACTATGGCTACACCTTC. This sequence encodes CASSEMNYGYTF. This chain links TRBV2 with TRBJ1-2; D unresolved. V gave up 3 bases and J gave up 2 bases, with 4 bases separating them. The CDR3 runs 12 residues. The germline CDR1 and CDR2 sequences are SNHLY and FYNNEI.

The rearrangement joins TRBV19 to TRBJ2-1; D is uncertain. The CDR3 extends over 11 amino acids. Trimming removed 5 bases from V and 7 bases from J, with 6 bases in between. Per germline, CDR1 LNHDA and CDR2 SQIVND (reference sequence). The CDR3 spells CASSVGNEQFF. The CDR3 bases are TGTGCCAGTAGTGTCGGAAATGAGCAGTTCTTC.

The chain uses TRBV6-6 and TRBJ2-7; D might be TRBD1 (6 bases). Trimming cost V 5 bases and J 2 bases, with 13 bases left between them. Germline CDR1 reads MNHNY; CDR2 reads SVGAGI (reference sequence). CDR3 length: 14 residues. This chain's CDR3 is CASSIKTGTYEQYF. The CDR3 DNA sequence: TGTGCCAGCAGTATTAAGACAGGCACCTACGAGCAGTACTTC.

The chain is built from TRBV28 and TRBJ1-2; 8 nucleotides line up with TRBD1. With V trimmed by 2 bases and J by 0 bases, 8 bases remained unmatched. The germline gives CDR1 MDHEN, CDR2 SYDVKM. This CDR3 comprises 17 residues. Here the CDR3 reads CASSLPPGGPSNYGYTF. DNA for the CDR3: TGTGCCAGCAGTTTACCTCCAGGGGGCCCGTCTAACTATGGCTACACCTTC.

Concerning this clone itself: Other DNA sequences from this sample encode an identical CDR3 as well. The V call is TRBV2, the J call TRBJ1-1; D is perhaps TRBD1 (6 bases). The CDR3 totals 14 residues. Germline lookup yields CDR1 SNHLY and CDR2 FYNNEI. The ends were cut back, 6 bases at V and 0 bases at J, with 11 bases in the middle. CDR3 protein: CASRDRMMNTEAFF. The CDR3 bases are TGTGCCAGCAGGGACAGAATGATGAACACTGAAGCTTTCTTT.

V gene TRBV7-3 combines with J gene TRBJ2-2; D unclear. V dropped 5 bases and J dropped 0 bases, with 1 base sitting between them. In germline, CDR1 is SGHTA, CDR2 FQGTGA. The CDR3 is 12 amino acids. The CDR3 sequence: CASSPNTGELFF. In DNA form, the CDR3 reads TGTGCCAGCAGCCCGAACACCGGGGAGCTGTTTTTT.

The gene calls are TRBV7-6 and TRBJ2-7; D gene ambiguous. This CDR3 is built from 15 residues. The V and J ends lost 5 bases and 2 bases respectively, with 16 bases between them. Germline loops: CDR1 SGHVS, CDR2 FNYEAQ. CDR3 sequence (DNA): TGTGCCAGCAGCCCAACATGGACGGCAGCCTACGAGCAGTACTTC. Amino acids: CASSPTWTAAYEQYF.

V and J are TRBV5-3 and TRBJ1-4; weak D call: TRBD1 (6 bases). TRBV5-3 is recorded as an ORF, its role being uncertain. There are 16 residues in the CDR3. V lost 2 bases, J lost 0 bases, and 11 bases lay in between. This CDR3 reads CARSFRQEATNEKLFF. The DNA of the CDR3 is TGTGCCAGAAGCTTCAGACAGGAAGCAACTAATGAAAAACTGTTTTTT.

V is TRBV29-1 and J is TRBJ2-2, with 9 bases matching TRBD2. CDR1 is SQVTM, CDR2 ANQGSEA, per germline. The CDR3 contains 13 residues. V was pared by 5 bases and J by 6 bases, with 4 bases of the junction left unmatched. Written as DNA, the CDR3 is TGCAGCGTTCTCGCGGGAGGGGCCGGGGAGCTGTTTTTT. Translation: CSVLAGGAGELFF.

This clone is a singleton in its sample. The chain couples TRBV6-1 to TRBJ1-2, with D unclear. Trimming removed 3 bases at V and 4 bases at J, with 27 bases between. This CDR3 comprises 19 residues. From germline, CDR1 is MNHNS and CDR2 SASEGT. In DNA, the CDR3 is TGTGCCAGCAGTGACCCTTCGCTTCGGGTAAAAAAACCCCCCTATGGCTACACCTTC. Its protein product is CASSDPSLRVKKPPYGYTF.

CDR3 DNA sequence: TGTGCCAGCAGCTTAGGGCAGGGGCCCTTCTCTGGAAACACCATATATTTT. Residues: CASSLGQGPFSGNTIYF. The rearrangement joins TRBV13 to TRBJ1-3; D is perhaps TRBD1 (6 bases). This CDR3 region has 17 residues. The germline V gene has CDR1 PRHDT and CDR2 FYEKMQ (reference sequence). V lost 0 bases and J 0 bases, leaving 12 bases between the germline ends.

This chain uses TRBV9 with TRBJ2-5; 12 bases align to TRBD1. J lost 6 bases, V lost 0 bases, and 12 bases had no gene match. CDR1 and CDR2 from the germline V gene are SGDLS and YYNGEE. The CDR3 spans 18 residues. The CDR3 loop reads CASSVEGQGADWAQTQYF. The CDR3, as DNA: TGTGCCAGCAGCGTAGAGGGACAGGGGGCGGATTGGGCCCAGACCCAGTACTTC.

This sequence joins TRBV7-9 and TRBJ1-1; 8 bases map to TRBD1. CDR1 and CDR2 from the germline V gene are SEHNR and FQNEAQ (reference sequence). The junction had 8 bases not matched to a gene; V was cut back by 9 bases and J by 5 bases. This CDR3 is built from 13 residues. The CDR3 protein is CASRTGTGTEAFF. CDR3 DNA sequence: TGTGCCAGTCGGACAGGGACAGGAACTGAAGCTTTCTTT.

V is TRBV7-9 and J is TRBJ1-3; D call uncertain. CDR1 SEHNR and CDR2 FQNEAQ come from the germline V gene (reference sequence). Trimming removed 8 bases at V and 0 bases at J, with 11 bases between. The CDR3 is 14 residues long. The CDR3 reads CASGDGGSGNTIYF. The CDR3 nucleotides are TGTGCCAGCGGCGACGGTGGCTCTGGAAACACCATATATTTT.

CDR3 amino acids: CASSPRDPGTYEQYF. In DNA form, the CDR3 reads TGCGCCAGCAGCCCCCGGGACCCGGGGACCTACGAGCAGTACTTC. The chain uses TRBV4-1 and TRBJ2-7, with D perhaps matching TRBD1 or TRBD2 (5 bases each). Trimming left V 4 bases short and J 2 bases short, with 15 bases between. Germline V gene data show CDR1 as MGHRA and CDR2 as YSYEKL. The CDR3 runs 15 residues.

In this sample, this clone turned up once. The chain carries TRBV19 and TRBJ1-2; D might be TRBD1 (6 bases). V was shortened by 3 bases and J by 8 bases, with 28 bases between the two germline ends. The germline gives CDR1 LNHDA, CDR2 SQIVND (reference sequence). This CDR3 contains 18 residues. CDR3 sequence reads: CASSIQFGQFTLEGGYTF. The CDR3 DNA is TGTGCCAGTAGTATTCAGTTTGGACAGTTCACACTAGAGGGCGGCTACACCTTC.

The genes are TRBV4-3 and TRBJ2-3; 8 bases agree with TRBD2. CDR1 is LGHNA, CDR2 YSLEER, per germline. The CDR3 is made up of 17 amino acids. J gave up 3 bases and V 0 bases, and 8 bases lay outside the gene matches. CDR3 residues: CASSQDRSGRGTDTQYF. In DNA, the CDR3 is TGCGCCAGCAGCCAAGATCGTTCCGGGAGGGGGACAGATACGCAGTATTTT.

V gene TRBV4-3 combines with J gene TRBJ2-7, with a possible D match to TRBD1 (6 bases). There are 15 residues in the CDR3. From germline, CDR1 is LGHNA and CDR2 YSLEER. V was cut by 0 bases and J by 6 bases, with 15 bases left in between. CDR3 sequence: CASSQEPHREGEQYF. CDR3 DNA: TGCGCCAGCAGCCAAGAACCCCACAGGGAAGGCGAGCAGTACTTC.

In this sample, this clone is medium-sized. J is TRBJ1-6 and V is TRBV19; 9 positions match TRBD1. The J segment lost 7 bases and the V segment lost 6 bases, leaving 7 bases of the junction unmatched. The CDR3 spans 15 residues. The V gene's germline CDR1 is LNHDA and CDR2 SQIVND (reference sequence). The CDR3 sequence: CASSTFGQGNSPLHF. The CDR3 nucleotides read TGTGCCAGTAGCACCTTTGGACAGGGGAATTCACCCCTCCACTTT.

This chain connects TRBV19 to TRBJ2-6; D gene uncertain. Deletions cut 4 bases from V and 0 bases from J, with 10 bases between. This CDR3 contains 16 residues. Germline V gene data show CDR1 as LNHDA and CDR2 as SQIVND (reference sequence). Here the CDR3 DNA reads TGTGCCAGTAGTAAGGGTTTCGTCTCTGGGGCCAACGTCCTGACTTTC. It translates to CASSKGFVSGANVLTF.

The V gene is TRBV4-1, the J gene TRBJ2-1; 7 bases match TRBD1. The CDR3 covers 14 residues. V lost 2 bases and J lost 7; bases outside the gene matches: 5. The germline CDR1 and CDR2 sequences are MGHRA and YSYEKL. CDR3 nucleotide sequence: TGCGCCAGCAGCCAACCCTCGACAGGGAATGAGCAGTTCTTC. Amino acid sequence: CASSQPSTGNEQFF.

The gene calls are TRBV15 and TRBJ2-7, with D perhaps matching TRBD2 (5 bases). The CDR3 is 14 residues long. V lost 1 base to trimming and J lost 3 bases, with 10 bases between them. The germline V gene has CDR1 LNHNV and CDR2 YYDKDF (reference sequence). Here the CDR3 DNA reads TGTGCCACCAGCAGAGCCAGCGGTGACTACGAGCAGTACTTC. It yields the protein CATSRASGDYEQYF. The variable domain in full, with the rest retrieved from reference TRBV15 and TRBJ2-7, is DAMVIQNPRYQVTQFGKPVTLSCSQTLNHNVMYWYQQKSSQAPKLLFHYYDKDFNNEADTPDNFQSRRPNTSFCFLDIRSPGLGDTAMYLCATSRASGDYEQYFGPGTRLTVT.